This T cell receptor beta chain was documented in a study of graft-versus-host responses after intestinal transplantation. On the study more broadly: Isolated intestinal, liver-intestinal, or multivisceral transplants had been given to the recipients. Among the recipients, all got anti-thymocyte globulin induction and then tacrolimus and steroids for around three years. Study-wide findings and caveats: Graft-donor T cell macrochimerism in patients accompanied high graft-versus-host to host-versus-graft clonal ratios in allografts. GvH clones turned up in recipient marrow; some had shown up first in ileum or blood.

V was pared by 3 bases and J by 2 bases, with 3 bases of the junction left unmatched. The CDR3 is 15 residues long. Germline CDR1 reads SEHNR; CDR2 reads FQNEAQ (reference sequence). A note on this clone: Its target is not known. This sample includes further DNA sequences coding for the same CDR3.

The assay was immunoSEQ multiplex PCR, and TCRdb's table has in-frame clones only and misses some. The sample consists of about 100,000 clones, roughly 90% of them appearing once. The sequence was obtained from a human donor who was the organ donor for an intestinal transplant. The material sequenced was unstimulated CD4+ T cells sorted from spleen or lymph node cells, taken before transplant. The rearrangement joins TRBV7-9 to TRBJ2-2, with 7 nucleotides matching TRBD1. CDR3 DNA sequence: TGTGCCAGCAGCTTGGGGACAGCTAACACCGGGGAGCTGTTTTTT. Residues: CASSLGTANTGELFF.